A single sample gave rise to the 17 T cell receptor beta chains below, sequenced in a study of T cells in localized non-small cell lung cancer. Sequencing was performed with immunoSEQ multiplex PCR; in TCRdb, only in-frame clones are kept and a portion is missing. The sample holds roughly 16,000 clones, around 83% seen once. This material consisted of peripheral blood, taken before any cancer treatment. All receptors derive from a male donor aged 60 or older with stage III lung adenocarcinoma.

The V and J genes are TRBV18 and TRBJ2-7, with 7 bases lining up with TRBD1. This CDR3 region has 14 residues. Trimming at V came to 3 bases and at J to 0 bases, leaving 2 bases not matched to a gene. Germline V gene sequence: CDR1 KGHSH, CDR2 LQKENI. The CDR3 spells CASSPTGASYEQYF. The CDR3 DNA is TGTGCCAGCTCACCCACAGGGGCCTCCTACGAGCAGTACTTC.

This sequence joins TRBV29-1 and TRBJ2-2; TRBD1 matches 9 bases. Trimming at V came to 6 bases and at J to 1 base, leaving 9 bases not matched to a gene. The germline gives CDR1 SQVTM, CDR2 ANQGSEA. This CDR3 has 16 residues. The CDR3 DNA reads TGCAGCGTAGGGAAGGGGACAGGGCTGAACACCGGGGAGCTGTTTTTT. It specifies CSVGKGTGLNTGELFF.

CDR3 loop: CASSHQVAGDTQYF. The CDR3 DNA is TGCGCCAGCAGCCATCAGGTAGCGGGAGATACGCAGTATTTT. The V call is TRBV4-1, the J call TRBJ2-3; the match to TRBD2 covers 7 bases. This CDR3 is 14 amino acids long. CDR1 is MGHRA and CDR2 is YSYEKL in the germline V gene. V was pared by 3 bases and J by 5 bases, with 5 bases of the junction left unmatched.

The J gene is TRBJ1-5, the V gene TRBV23-1; D gene unclear. TRBV23-1 qualifies as an ORF whose function is uncertain. Trimming left V 10 bases short and J 11 bases short, with 12 bases between. There are 10 residues in the CDR3. CDR3 in amino acids: CATVRVAQHF. For the CDR3, the DNA is TGCGCCACCGTTCGAGTAGCCCAGCATTTT.

This clone was recorded only once. The chain has TRBV5-1 and TRBJ2-3; TRBD1 matches at 8 bases. Germline V gene lookup returns CDR1 SGHRS and CDR2 YFSETQ. The CDR3 runs to 15 residues. The V and J ends lost 2 bases and 2 bases, in that order; junction bases with no gene match: 4. For the CDR3, the DNA is TGCGCCAGCAGCTTCGGACAGGGCCCCACAGATACGCAGTATTTT. Amino acid sequence: CASSFGQGPTDTQYF.

This chain uses TRBV6-4 with TRBJ1-5, with 8 nucleotides matching TRBD1. The V and J ends lost 0 bases and 4 bases, in that order; junction bases with no gene match: 5. The germline V gene encodes CDR1 MRHNA and CDR2 SNTAGT. The CDR3 spans 16 residues. In DNA form, the CDR3 reads TGTGCCAGCAGTGACTCGAATGGGACAGGAAATCAGCCCCAGCATTTT. Amino acid sequence: CASSDSNGTGNQPQHF.

The chain has TRBV5-1 and TRBJ2-1, with D unresolved. Trimming took 3 bases from V and 4 from J, leaving 17 bases between them. The CDR3 covers 16 residues. CDR1 SGHRS and CDR2 YFSETQ come from the germline V gene. As DNA, the CDR3 is TGCGCCAGCAGCTCTTCCTTAGGGCTTCGGTACAATGAGCAGTTCTTC. This sequence encodes CASSSSLGLRYNEQFF.

The chain uses TRBV18 and TRBJ1-2; TRBD1 matches at 7 bases. J gave up 8 bases and V 2 bases, and 11 bases lay outside the gene matches. Germline V CDR1 and CDR2: KGHSH, LQKENI. CDR3 length: 15 residues. CDR3 nucleotide sequence: TGTGCCAGCTCACCAGAGGAGAACAGGGGATTGGGCTACACCTTC. Translation gives CASSPEENRGLGYTF.

The chain uses TRBV5-4 and TRBJ2-3; possibly TRBD1 or TRBD2 for D (5 bases each). The germline CDR1 and CDR2 sequences are SGHNT and YYREEE (reference sequence). This CDR3 region has 20 residues. Deletions cut 4 bases from V and 3 bases from J, with 30 bases between. For the CDR3, the DNA is TGTGCCAGCAGCAAGGGTTGGACAATCCCTTTTGCGGGTGATACAGATACGCAGTATTTT. Translated: CASSKGWTIPFAGDTDTQYF.

The V call is TRBV6-4, the J call TRBJ2-3, with 9 bases fitting TRBD2. V gave up 7 bases and J gave up 4 bases; unmatched junction bases: 6. The germline V gene encodes CDR1 MRHNA and CDR2 SNTAGT. The CDR3 is made up of 14 amino acids. The CDR3 DNA follows: TGTGCCAGCAAAGGGACTAGCCGGGCAGATACGCAGTATTTT. Its protein is CASKGTSRADTQYF.

The rearrangement joins TRBV6-4 to TRBJ1-3; no firm D call. The V and J ends lost 1 base and 0 bases respectively, with 10 bases between them. The length of the CDR3 is 16 residues. Per germline, CDR1 MRHNA and CDR2 SNTAGT. For the CDR3, the DNA is TGTGCCAGCAGTGACTGCCATGTATTCTCTGGAAACACCATATATTTT. It yields the protein CASSDCHVFSGNTIYF.

CDR3 nucleotide sequence: TGTGCCAGCTCACCCTCCGGGACACCGGGGAGCGAGCAGTTCTTC. This translates into CASSPSGTPGSEQFF. This sequence joins TRBV18 and TRBJ2-1, with D perhaps matching TRBD1 (6 bases). The CDR3 consists of 15 residues. Germline V gene sequence: CDR1 KGHSH, CDR2 LQKENI. Trimming took off 3 bases at V and 10 bases at J, with 19 bases between the two ends.

The rearrangement joins TRBV21-1 to TRBJ1-6; the table's TRBD1 call for D was not verified on the DNA. TRBV21-1 represents a pseudogene. The CDR3 is 15 amino acids. CDR3 in DNA: TGTGCCAGCAACACTACTACAGGGGAGGAATCACCCCTCCACTTT. Translated: CASNTTTGEESPLHF.

This clone occurred once. The chain is built from TRBV10-1 and TRBJ2-3; 11 nucleotides line up with TRBD1. The CDR3 contains 14 residues. The ends lost 6 bases at V and 3 bases at J; junction bases unmatched: 2. CDR1 WNHNN and CDR2 SYGVQD come from the germline V gene (reference sequence). CDR3 sequence reads: CASSRDRGTDTQYF. In nucleotides, the CDR3 is TGCGCCAGCAGCCGGGACAGGGGGACAGATACGCAGTATTTT.

V and J are TRBV6-5 and TRBJ2-5; TRBD2 is a possible D gene (5 bases). This CDR3 contains 12 residues. V lost 2 bases and J 4 bases, leaving 5 bases between the germline ends. CDR1 and CDR2 from the germline V gene are MNHEY and SVGAGI. As DNA, the CDR3 is TGTGCCAGCAGTTACAGCGGAGAGACCCAGTACTTC. Amino acid sequence: CASSYSGETQYF.

This chain connects TRBV6-5 to TRBJ2-3; 9 bases line up with TRBD2. The V gene's germline CDR1 is MNHEY and CDR2 SVGAGI. The V segment lost 6 bases and the J segment 6 bases; nucleotides outside the gene matches: 10. The CDR3 covers 15 residues. In nucleotides, the CDR3 is TGTGCCAGCAGCCCCGGGCGTACTAGCGGGGATACGCAGTATTTT. Protein product: CASSPGRTSGDTQYF.

The chain links TRBV18 to TRBJ2-5, with TRBD2 as a possible D gene (6 bases). V gave up 3 bases and J gave up 4 bases, with 12 bases separating them. This CDR3 has 14 residues. The germline gives CDR1 KGHSH, CDR2 LQKENI. The CDR3 coding sequence is TGTGCCAGCTCACCCGGACTAAACGGAGAGACCCAGTACTTC. Translating gives CASSPGLNGETQYF. Combining the CDR3 with reference TRBV18 and TRBJ2-5 gives the whole variable domain NAGVMQNPRHLVRRRGQEARLRCSPMKGHSHVYWYRQLPEEGLKFMVYLQKENIIDESGMPKERFSAEFPKEGPSILRIQQVVRGDSAAYFCASSPGLNGETQYFGPGTRLLVL.